The 14 T cell receptor beta chains below come from one sample, sequenced in a study of blood T cell repertoires in COVID-19. Sequencing was performed with immunoSEQ multiplex PCR; in TCRdb, only in-frame clones are kept and a portion is missing. The sample shows 200,000 to 250,000 clones, around 90% of them seen only once. Source material: peripheral blood. Source of these receptors: a man aged 55 to 69 who had recovered from COVID-19.

Remarks on this clone: Additional DNA sequences in this sample encode the identical CDR3. V is TRBV9 and J is TRBJ1-1; 9 bases line up with TRBD1. V shed 3 bases, J shed 5 bases, and the junction held 5 bases outside the gene matches. The germline V gene has CDR1 SGDLS and CDR2 YYNGEE. The CDR3 totals 14 residues. This CDR3 reads CASSAQTGGTEAFF. In DNA, the CDR3 is TGTGCCAGCAGCGCGCAGACAGGGGGGACTGAAGCTTTCTTT.

This chain connects TRBV10-1 to TRBJ2-3; weak D call: TRBD2 (7 bases). From germline, CDR1 is WNHNN and CDR2 SYGVQD (reference sequence). The CDR3 is 16 amino acids. V was shortened by 3 bases and J by 3 bases, with 16 bases between the two germline ends. CDR3 residues: CASSDHPGGQTDTQYF. CDR3 DNA sequence: TGCGCCAGCAGTGACCATCCCGGGGGGCAAACAGATACGCAGTATTTT.

The chain is built from TRBV3-1 (or the pseudogene TRBV3-2) and TRBJ2-1; 15 nucleotides line up with TRBD2. The CDR3 is 18 residues long. Germline V gene data show CDR1 as LGHDT and CDR2 as YNNKEL (reference sequence). Germline trimming cut 4 bases from V and 6 bases from J; bases unmatched to any gene: 10. This CDR3 is CASSLGLAGGSNGNEQFF. CDR3 DNA: TGTGCCAGCAGCCTGGGACTAGCGGGGGGATCTAACGGCAATGAGCAGTTCTTC.

V is TRBV30 and J is TRBJ2-3; D might be TRBD1 (5 bases). V lost 2 bases, J lost 2 bases, and 14 bases lay in between. The CDR3 length is 15 residues. Germline values: CDR1 GTSNPN, CDR2 SVGIG (reference sequence). The DNA for the CDR3 is TGTGCCTGGAGTCGGTCAGACAGTGACACAGATACGCAGTATTTT. The encoded protein is CAWSRSDSDTDTQYF.

This chain links TRBV15 with TRBJ2-3; D might be TRBD1 (5 bases). CDR3 length: 15 residues. CDR1 and CDR2 from the germline V gene are LNHNV and YYDKDF (reference sequence). The ends were cut back, 2 bases at V and 2 bases at J, with 11 bases in the middle. CDR3 coding DNA: TGTGCCACCAGCAGAAGGGGTTACCTCACAGATACGCAGTATTTT. Its protein product is CATSRRGYLTDTQYF.

This chain uses TRBV6-5 with TRBJ2-3, with a possible D match to TRBD1 (6 bases). Trimming left V 5 bases short and J 0 bases short, with 12 bases between. The CDR3 spans 15 residues. The germline CDR1 and CDR2 sequences are MNHEY and SVGAGI. The CDR3 spells CASSKQGSSTDTQYF. As DNA, the CDR3 is TGTGCCAGCAGTAAACAGGGTTCTAGCACAGATACGCAGTATTTT.

The rearrangement joins TRBV5-6 to TRBJ1-2; a weak D match, TRBD1 (5 bases). Germline CDR1 SGHDT, CDR2 YYEEEE. The V and J ends lost 0 bases and 4 bases respectively, with 10 bases between them. This CDR3 is built from 14 residues. The chain's CDR3 is CASSLAGLGYGYTF. CDR3 coding DNA: TGTGCCAGCAGCTTGGCAGGGTTAGGCTATGGCTACACCTTC.

V and J are TRBV18 and TRBJ1-5; D may be TRBD1 (5 bases). Looked up from germline, CDR1 is KGHSH and CDR2 is LQKENI. This CDR3 comprises 15 residues. V was clipped by 2 bases and J by 6 bases, with 14 bases between them. The CDR3 sequence is CASSPNGPGGQPQHF. The CDR3 DNA reads as TGTGCCAGCTCACCAAACGGGCCCGGGGGTCAGCCCCAGCATTTT.

The chain recombines TRBV7-3 with TRBJ2-1; 8 nucleotides match TRBD1. The length of the CDR3 is 14 residues. CDR1 is SGHTA, CDR2 FQGTGA, per germline. Germline trimming cut 6 bases from V and 6 bases from J; bases unmatched to any gene: 7. In DNA, the CDR3 is TGTGCCAGCAGTTGGGGGACAGGCGGCAATGAGCAGTTCTTC. Protein: CASSWGTGGNEQFF.

This rearrangement joins TRBV28 to TRBJ1-2; D unclear. This CDR3 has 13 residues. V gave up 7 bases and J gave up 8 bases, with 17 bases separating them. CDR1 MDHEN and CDR2 SYDVKM come from the germline V gene. DNA for the CDR3: TGTGCCAGCACTCGGGGAATTTTCGAGGGCTACACCTTC. This encodes CASTRGIFEGYTF.

This chain uses TRBV4-1 with TRBJ2-3; perhaps TRBD2 as D (5 bases). The CDR3 is 15 residues long. Trimming removed 1 base at V and 2 bases at J, with 10 bases between. The germline V gene has CDR1 MGHRA and CDR2 YSYEKL. The CDR3 DNA sequence: TGCGCCAGCAGCCAAGTCGGCGGGCTCACAGATACGCAGTATTTT. Protein: CASSQVGGLTDTQYF.

The chain recombines TRBV5-1 with TRBJ2-5, with TRBD2 matching over 7 bases. The CDR3 consists of 13 residues. Losses at the gene ends were 3 bases for V and 5 bases for J; bases not matched to a gene: 4. The germline V gene has CDR1 SGHRS and CDR2 YFSETQ. In DNA, the CDR3 is TGCGCCAGCAGCTCGGACGGGGGGGAGACCCAGTACTTC. This translates into CASSSDGGETQYF. Variable domain in full (rest from reference TRBV5-1 and TRBJ2-5): KAGVTQTPRYLIKTRGQQVTLSCSPISGHRSVSWYQQTPGQGLQFLFEYFSETQRNKGNFPGRFSGRQFSNSRSEMNVSTLELGDSALYLCASSSDGGETQYFGPGTRLLVL.

This rearrangement joins TRBV25-1 to TRBJ1-2; 12 nucleotides align to TRBD1. Germline V gene lookup returns CDR1 MGHDK and CDR2 SYGVNS. The CDR3 is made up of 14 amino acids. CDR3: CAARGGQGAYGYTF. The CDR3 DNA sequence: TGTGCGGCCCGAGGGGGACAGGGGGCCTATGGCTACACCTTC.

The chain employs TRBV7-2 and TRBJ1-3; 7 bases fit TRBD1. From germline, CDR1 is SGHTA and CDR2 FQGNSA. J was trimmed by 0 bases and V by 5 bases; bases with no gene match: 7. The CDR3 is made up of 16 amino acids. CDR3 DNA sequence: TGTGCCAGCAGCCCCTCAGGGGGTCACTCTGGAAACACCATATATTTT. Protein sequence: CASSPSGGHSGNTIYF. The entire variable domain, with the rest obtained from reference TRBV7-2 and TRBJ1-3, is as follows: GAGVSQSPSNKVTEKGKDVELRCDPISGHTALYWYRQSLGQGLEFLIYFQGNSAPDKSGLPSDRFSAERTGGSVSTLTIQRTQQEDSAVYLCASSPSGGHSGNTIYFGEGSWLTVV.